This T cell receptor beta chain was captured by sequencing in a study of T cell repertoires in cytomegalovirus infection. Study-level information: Alongside well-studied HLA-B-restricted CMV epitopes, recently identified HLA-C-restricted CMV epitopes were also used. Public TCR beta signatures provided an indication of both CMV infection and a matching HLA type.

TCRdb reprocessed the reads via MiXCR and lists one record per CDR3 protein. Among fewer than 1,000,000 distinct CDR3 sequences listed, 31% were seen once. The V and J ends lost 5 bases and 5 bases respectively, with 18 bases between them. Germline lookup yields CDR1 MNHEY and CDR2 SVGEGT. CDR3 length: 16 residues. There are a few counts of this clonotype. No antigen is known for it. This chain uses TRBV6-2 or TRBV6-3 with TRBJ2-2; D perhaps matches TRBD2 (6 bases). The sample consisted of cultured CD8+ T cells from PBMCs, taken from culture after CMV antigen stimulation. The receptor was derived from a human donor in good health (CMV status not recorded). Some clones in this sample may be carry-over from other donors' samples. CDR3 amino acids: CASSPRAGPRTGELFF. The DNA for the CDR3 is TGTGCCAGCAGTCCTAGGGCGGGGCCAAGAACCGGGGAGCTGTTTTTT.